Included here is one T cell receptor beta chain sequence, with context. Germline CDR1 and CDR2: SGDLS and YYNGEE. Trimming left V 5 bases short and J 5 bases short, with 19 bases between. This CDR3 spans 15 amino acids. Clones were read by immunoSEQ multiplex PCR, and TCRdb kept only the in-frame ones, dropping some. Altogether fewer than 150,000 clones are present, roughly 80% being singletons, with the ten largest covering approximately 12%. The data were taken from a study of blood T cell repertoires in COVID-19. The sequence came from a woman aged 30 to 39 who had recovered from COVID-19. Sequencing was performed on peripheral blood. The V call is TRBV9, the J call TRBJ1-2, with D possibly being TRBD1 (6 bases). CDR3 in amino acids: CASRREDTGFYGYTF. CDR3 DNA: TGTGCCAGCAGAAGAGAGGATACAGGGTTTTATGGCTACACCTTC. Full variable domain (remainder filled in from reference TRBV9 and TRBJ1-2): DSGVTQTPKHLITATGQRVTLRCSPRSGDLSVYWYQQSLDQGLQFLIQYYNGEERAKGNILERFSAQQFPDLHSELNLSSLELGDSALYFCASRREDTGFYGYTFGSGTRLTVV.